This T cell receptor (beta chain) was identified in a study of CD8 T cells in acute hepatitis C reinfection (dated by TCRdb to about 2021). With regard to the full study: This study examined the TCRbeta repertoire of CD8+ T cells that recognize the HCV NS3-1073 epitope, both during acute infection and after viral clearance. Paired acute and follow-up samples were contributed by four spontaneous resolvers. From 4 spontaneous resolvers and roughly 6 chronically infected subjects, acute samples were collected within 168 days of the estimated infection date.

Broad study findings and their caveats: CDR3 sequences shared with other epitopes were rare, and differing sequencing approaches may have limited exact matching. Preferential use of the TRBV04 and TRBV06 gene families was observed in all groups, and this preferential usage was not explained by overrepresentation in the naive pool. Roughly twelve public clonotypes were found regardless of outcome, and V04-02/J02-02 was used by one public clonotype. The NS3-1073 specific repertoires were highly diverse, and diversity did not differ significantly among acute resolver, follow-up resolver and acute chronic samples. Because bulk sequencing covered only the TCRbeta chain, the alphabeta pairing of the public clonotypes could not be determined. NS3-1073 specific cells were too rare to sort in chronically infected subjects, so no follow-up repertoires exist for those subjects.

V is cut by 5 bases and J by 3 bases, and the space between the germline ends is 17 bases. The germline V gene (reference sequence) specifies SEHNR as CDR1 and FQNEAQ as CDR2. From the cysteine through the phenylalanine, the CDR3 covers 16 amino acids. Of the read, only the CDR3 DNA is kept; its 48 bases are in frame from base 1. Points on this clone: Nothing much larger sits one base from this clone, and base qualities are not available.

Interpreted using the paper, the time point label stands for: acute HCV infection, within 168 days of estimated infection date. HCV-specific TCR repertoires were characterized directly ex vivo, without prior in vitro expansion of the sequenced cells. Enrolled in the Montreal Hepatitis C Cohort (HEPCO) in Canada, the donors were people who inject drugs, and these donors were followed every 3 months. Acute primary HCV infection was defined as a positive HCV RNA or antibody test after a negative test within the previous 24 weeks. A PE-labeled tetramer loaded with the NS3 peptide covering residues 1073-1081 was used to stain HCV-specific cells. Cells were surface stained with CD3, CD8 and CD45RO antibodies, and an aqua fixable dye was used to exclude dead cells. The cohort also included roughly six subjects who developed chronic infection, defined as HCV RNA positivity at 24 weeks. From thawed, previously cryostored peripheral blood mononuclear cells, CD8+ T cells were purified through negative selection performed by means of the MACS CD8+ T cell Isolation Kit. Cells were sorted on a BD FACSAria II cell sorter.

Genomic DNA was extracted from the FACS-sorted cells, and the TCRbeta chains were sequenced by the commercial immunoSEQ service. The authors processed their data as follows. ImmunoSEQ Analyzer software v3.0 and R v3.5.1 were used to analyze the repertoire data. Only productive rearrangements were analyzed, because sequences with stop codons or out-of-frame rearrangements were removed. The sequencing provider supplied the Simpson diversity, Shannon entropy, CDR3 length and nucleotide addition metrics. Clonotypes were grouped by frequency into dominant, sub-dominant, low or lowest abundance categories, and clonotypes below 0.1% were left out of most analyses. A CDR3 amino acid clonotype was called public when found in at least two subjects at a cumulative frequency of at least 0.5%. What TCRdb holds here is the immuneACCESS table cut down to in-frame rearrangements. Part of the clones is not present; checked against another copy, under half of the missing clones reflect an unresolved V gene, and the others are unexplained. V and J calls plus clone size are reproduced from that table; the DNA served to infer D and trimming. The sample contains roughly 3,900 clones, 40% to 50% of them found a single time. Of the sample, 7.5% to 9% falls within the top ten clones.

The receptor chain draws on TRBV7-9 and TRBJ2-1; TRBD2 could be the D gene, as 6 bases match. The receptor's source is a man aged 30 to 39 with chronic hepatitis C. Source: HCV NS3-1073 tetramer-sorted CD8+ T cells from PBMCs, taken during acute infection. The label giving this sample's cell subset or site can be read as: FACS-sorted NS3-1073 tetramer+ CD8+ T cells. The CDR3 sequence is CASSPLGAGLYNEQFF. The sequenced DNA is TGTGCCAGCAGCCCTCTCGGGGCGGGACTCTACAATGAGCAGTTCTTC.